This T cell receptor beta chain was profiled in a study of vaccination and CD4 T cells after COVID-19. Study at large: Two-dose vaccination with either BNT162b2 or mRNA-1273 was given to participants. As control conditions, cultures were given either a CEFX pool serving as positive control, an HIV-1 Nef pool, or no peptide at all.

Treatment here: approximately 10-day PBMC culture with coronavirus spike peptide pools or control peptides (ViraFEST assay). Pre-COVID-19 pandemic sampling (2011-2018) yielded the unexposed donor's CD4+ T cells. The CDR3 totals 12 residues. Trimming left V 9 bases short and J 0 bases short, with 6 bases between. Per germline, CDR1 KGHDR and CDR2 SFDVKD. Whole-study results and caveats: Convalescent patients studied were relatively few, and early post-infection timepoints were absent.

This clonotype has a handful of counts. The antigen is unknown. The study sequenced cultured CD4+ T cell DNA using the Oncomine TCR Beta short-read assay. MiXCR, applied by TCRdb to the PCR reads, yields one record per CDR3 protein. The sample lists around 1,300 distinct CDR3 sequences; 19% were seen once. The receptor was isolated from a human donor in good health. V and J are TRBV24-1 and TRBJ2-3; no definite D call. The sequenced sample consisted of CD4+ T cells from blood, cultured in vitro. The CDR3 here is CATGSSTDTQYF. CDR3 nucleotide sequence: TGTGCCACCGGCAGTAGCACAGATACGCAGTATTTT.